The clone carrying this T cell receptor (beta chain) was counted only a few times. These data come from a study of T cell repertoires in cytomegalovirus infection. Germline CDR1 and CDR2: LNHNV and YYDKDF (reference sequence). CDR3 size: 15 residues. V shed 2 bases, J shed 4 bases, and the junction held 7 bases outside the gene matches. TCRdb recomputed calls from the reads with MiXCR, one row per CDR3 protein. Of roughly 640,000 distinct CDR3 sequences detected, roughly a quarter appear once; the ten largest clones hold approximately 8%. This receptor was identified in a human donor in good health (CMV status not recorded). Some clones in this sample may be carry-over from other donors' samples. The sequencing input was CD8+ T cells from PBMCs. V is TRBV15 and J is TRBJ2-5; 7 nucleotides agree with TRBD1. The CDR3 spells CATSRRPYRGETQYF. CDR3 DNA sequence: TGTGCCACCAGCAGACGTCCCTACAGGGGAGAGACCCAGTACTTC.